The rows below give T cell receptor beta chains drawn from one sample of a study of blood T cell repertoires in COVID-19. Only in-frame clones appear in the TCRdb table, and some are missing; sequencing was by immunoSEQ multiplex PCR. The sample lists more than 150,000 clones, less than 85% occurring once. Specimen: peripheral blood. Receptors originate from a man aged 50-60 years who had recovered from COVID-19. The CDR3 runs from the conserved cysteine through the conserved F or W. The D gene is left open where the match is weak. Clone size appears in some rows only: once, few, many, or a class for an expanded clone.

J: TRBJ2-5
D: .
size: once
V: TRBV19
DNA: TGTGCCAGTAGTACCCCACTTAAGGGGGAGACCCAGTACTTC
CDR3: CASSTPLKGETQYF

J: TRBJ2-5
D: TRBD2
size: .
V: TRBV28
DNA: TGTGCCAGCAGCTGGGGTGGCGGGAGGGCCGGTGAGACCCAGTACTTC
CDR3: CASSWGGGRAGETQYF

J: TRBJ2-1
D: TRBD2
size: .
V: TRBV28
DNA: TGTGCCAGCAGTCCGACTAGCGGGAGGCTATACAATGAGCAGTTCTTC
CDR3: CASSPTSGRLYNEQFF

J: TRBJ2-3
D: TRBD2
size: .
V: TRBV6-6
DNA: TGTGCCACCCGTAGCGGGAGTGGTATGAACACAGATACGCAGTATTTT
CDR3: CATRSGSGMNTDTQYF

J: TRBJ2-3
D: TRBD2
size: .
V: TRBV7-3
DNA: TGTGCCAGCAGCGTCTCCGGGACTAGCGTCCCCCCAGATACGCAGTATTTT
CDR3: CASSVSGTSVPPDTQYF

J: TRBJ2-3
D: .
size: .
V: TRBV19
DNA: TGTGCCAGTAGTATAGGTCGGTTGGATACGCAGTATTTT
CDR3: CASSIGRLDTQYF

J: TRBJ1-5
D: .
size: .
V: TRBV7-3
DNA: TGTGCCAGCAGCCCCACAATGGATCAGCCCCAGCATTTT
CDR3: CASSPTMDQPQHF

J: TRBJ1-1
D: TRBD1
size: .
V: TRBV7-2
DNA: TGTGCCAGCAGCCTGCAGGGGGCGAACACTGAAGCTTTCTTT
CDR3: CASSLQGANTEAFF

J: TRBJ2-1
D: .
size: once
V: TRBV3-1/TRBV3-2
DNA: TGTGCCAGCAGCTTTTCGGGTCGTGAGCAGTTCTTC
CDR3: CASSFSGREQFF

J: TRBJ2-7
D: .
size: .
V: TRBV5-5
DNA: TGTGCCAGCAGCTTGGCCACGGACAGAGACTACGAGCAGTACTTC
CDR3: CASSLATDRDYEQYF

J: TRBJ2-5
D: .
size: .
V: TRBV27
DNA: TGTGCCAGCAGTTTACAGCAGGGGGGAAAGACCCAGTACTTC
CDR3: CASSLQQGGKTQYF

J: TRBJ1-4
D: .
size: .
V: TRBV5-5
DNA: TGTGCCAGCAGCTCCGGACAGCGTAATGAAAAACTGTTTTTT
CDR3: CASSSGQRNEKLFF

J: TRBJ2-2
D: TRBD2
size: .
V: TRBV28
DNA: TGTGCCAGCAGCCTAGCGGGAGGGCCCACCGGGGAGCTGTTTTTT
CDR3: CASSLAGGPTGELFF

J: TRBJ2-2
D: TRBD2
size: .
V: TRBV5-4
DNA: TGTGCCAGCAGCCCACCTAGGGCGGGAGTCTTATCCGGGGAGCTGTTTTTT
CDR3: CASSPPRAGVLSGELFF

J: TRBJ2-3
D: TRBD2
size: .
V: TRBV24-1
DNA: TGTGCCACCAGTGACTCCCGCGGGAGGGCCATGGGTACGCAGTATTTT
CDR3: CATSDSRGRAMGTQYF

J: TRBJ2-1
D: .
size: .
V: TRBV6-2/TRBV6-3
DNA: TGTGCCAGCAGCCGCGCGTTAAGCGGAGTTGGGAATGAGCAGTTCTTC
CDR3: CASSRALSGVGNEQFF

J: TRBJ2-5
D: TRBD2
size: .
V: TRBV27
DNA: TGTGCCAGCAGTCCACACCTATCTAGCGGGAGAGGCCAAAGAGGGTGGACCCAGTACTTC
CDR3: CASSPHLSSGRGQRGWTQYF

J: TRBJ1-4
D: .
size: .
V: TRBV19
DNA: TGTGCCAGTAGTATATCGGGGACAACTAATGAAAAACTGTTTTTT
CDR3: CASSISGTTNEKLFF

J: TRBJ2-1
D: TRBD2
size: .
V: TRBV24-1
DNA: TGTGCCACAGCGCGGGAGGGCGGGGCTAACAATGAGCAGTTCTTC
CDR3: CATAREGGANNEQFF

J: TRBJ1-2
D: TRBD1
size: once
V: TRBV6-5
DNA: TGTGCCAGCAGTTCGAAAGCGACAGGGTTGGGGTATGGCTACACCTTC
CDR3: CASSSKATGLGYGYTF

J: TRBJ2-1
D: .
size: .
V: TRBV21-1
DNA: TGTGCCAGCAGCAGAGAGGGTCCGTCCGCAAAGAATGAGCAGCTCTTC
CDR3: CASSREGPSAKNEQLF

J: TRBJ2-7
D: TRBD2
size: few
V: TRBV7-2
DNA: TGTGCCAGCAGCTTAGCCGGGACTAGCGGAGCCTACGAGCAGTACTTC
CDR3: CASSLAGTSGAYEQYF

J: TRBJ1-2
D: TRBD1
size: many
V: TRBV4-1
DNA: TGCGCCAGCAGCCAAAACCGGGACAGCAACTATGGCTACACCTTC
CDR3: CASSQNRDSNYGYTF

J: TRBJ2-3
D: TRBD2
size: .
V: TRBV3-1/TRBV3-2
DNA: TGTGCCAGCAGCCCGCCGGGACTAGCGTACACAGATACGCAGTATTTT
CDR3: CASSPPGLAYTDTQYF

J: TRBJ2-7
D: TRBD1
size: .
V: TRBV11-2
DNA: TGTGCCAGCAGCTCGCAGGGGGATTCTGGCGAGCAGTACTTC
CDR3: CASSSQGDSGEQYF

J: TRBJ2-5
D: .
size: once
V: TRBV7-2
DNA: TGTGCCAGCAGCCTACTACAAGAGACCCAGTACTTC
CDR3: CASSLLQETQYF

J: TRBJ1-4
D: TRBD1
size: .
V: TRBV30
DNA: TGTGCCTGGAGTCGGTACCGAGGGACAGGGAATGGAGCTAATGAAAAACTGTTTTTT
CDR3: CAWSRYRGTGNGANEKLFF

J: TRBJ2-3
D: TRBD2
size: few
V: TRBV14
DNA: TGTGCCAGCAGCCAAGCGTTCGGGACTAGCGGTGATACGCAGTATTTT
CDR3: CASSQAFGTSGDTQYF

J: TRBJ1-2
D: .
size: once
V: TRBV3-1/TRBV3-2
DNA: TGTGCCAGCAGCCAAGGCAGTAACTATGGCTACACCTTC
CDR3: CASSQGSNYGYTF

J: TRBJ2-7
D: TRBD2
size: .
V: TRBV30
DNA: TGTGCCTGGAGTGTACTGACTAGCGGGAGGGGCGAGCAGTACTTC
CDR3: CAWSVLTSGRGEQYF

J: TRBJ2-1
D: TRBD1
size: .
V: TRBV28
DNA: TGTGCCAGCAGTTTTATATCAGGGGGCTGGTACAATGAGCAGTTCTTC
CDR3: CASSFISGGWYNEQFF

J: TRBJ1-1
D: .
size: .
V: TRBV7-9
DNA: TGTGCCAGCAGCCAACAGCCCCCAGGTCAGACTGAAGCTTTCTTT
CDR3: CASSQQPPGQTEAFF

J: TRBJ1-1
D: .
size: .
V: TRBV6-6
DNA: TGTGCCAGCAGTTACGGGCGGGGGGGCACTGAAGCTTTCTTT
CDR3: CASSYGRGGTEAFF

J: TRBJ2-1
D: TRBD2
size: .
V: TRBV9
DNA: TGTGCCAGCGGGGCGGGAGGGCCCTCATCAGAATACAATGAGCAGTTCTTC
CDR3: CASGAGGPSSEYNEQFF

J: TRBJ2-6
D: .
size: .
V: TRBV28
DNA: TGTGCCAGCAGTTTACCGATAGGGACTGCAAGCTCTGGGGCCAACGTCCTGACTTTC
CDR3: CASSLPIGTASSGANVLTF

J: TRBJ1-2
D: .
size: .
V: TRBV7-9
DNA: TGTGCCAGCAGCTTCACGACAGGTTCGAACGGCTACACCTTC
CDR3: CASSFTTGSNGYTF

J: TRBJ2-4
D: TRBD2
size: few
V: TRBV28
DNA: TGTGCCAGCAGTTTACGACTAGCGGGAGTAGTATACATTCAGTACTTC
CDR3: CASSLRLAGVVYIQYF

J: TRBJ2-3
D: .
size: .
V: TRBV7-8
DNA: TGTGCCAGCAGCTCCGACGGAAAGGGGACAGATACGCAGTATTTT
CDR3: CASSSDGKGTDTQYF

J: TRBJ2-7
D: .
size: .
V: TRBV6-5
DNA: TGTGCCAGCAGCGAGGGGGATCACTACGAGCAGTACTTC
CDR3: CASSEGDHYEQYF

J: TRBJ2-4
D: .
size: .
V: TRBV4-1
DNA: TGCGCCAGCAGCCAAACGACGGGGATATGGGAAGTAGCCAAAAACATTCAGTACTTC
CDR3: CASSQTTGIWEVAKNIQYF

J: TRBJ1-1
D: .
size: .
V: TRBV30
DNA: TGTGCCTGGAGCCTGCGGGGTGGGAGCTTTACCGCTTTCTTT
CDR3: CAWSLRGGSFTAFF

J: TRBJ2-2
D: TRBD2
size: .
V: TRBV3-1/TRBV3-2
DNA: TGTGCCAGCAGCCAAGATTTGCCCCGACTAGCGGGAGCAGGATCCGGGGAGCTGTTTTTT
CDR3: CASSQDLPRLAGAGSGELFF

J: TRBJ2-6
D: .
size: .
V: TRBV10-3
DNA: TGTGCCATCAGTCCCCTCGGGCGGGCCTCTGGGGCCAACGTCCTGACTTTC
CDR3: CAISPLGRASGANVLTF

J: TRBJ1-5
D: .
size: .
V: TRBV7-2
DNA: TGTGCCAGCAGCTATCGCAGCGGAAATCAGCCCCAGCATTTT
CDR3: CASSYRSGNQPQHF

J: TRBJ2-3
D: TRBD2
size: .
V: TRBV5-4
DNA: TGTGCCAGCAGCGGGGGACTAGCGGGAGGAGATACGCAGTATTTT
CDR3: CASSGGLAGGDTQYF

J: TRBJ2-5
D: TRBD2
size: .
V: TRBV2
DNA: TGTGCCAGCACCGCCAGGGGGATTCGACTAGCGGGAGAGACCCAGTACTTC
CDR3: CASTARGIRLAGETQYF

J: TRBJ2-3
D: TRBD1
size: .
V: TRBV19
DNA: TGTGCCAGTAGTACATGGACAGGAACCACAGATACGCAGTATTTT
CDR3: CASSTWTGTTDTQYF

J: TRBJ2-4
D: TRBD1
size: .
V: TRBV19
DNA: TGTGCCAGTAGTCCCGGGACAGGGAGGTCCAAAAACATTCAGTACTTC
CDR3: CASSPGTGRSKNIQYF

J: TRBJ2-7
D: .
size: once
V: TRBV7-2
DNA: TGTGCCAGCAGCTTAGCTTTAGCGACCTACGAGCAGTACTTC
CDR3: CASSLALATYEQYF

J: TRBJ2-6
D: .
size: .
V: TRBV11-2
DNA: TGTGCCAGCAGCCCCCGTCTCTCGGGGGCCAACGTCCTGACTTTC
CDR3: CASSPRLSGANVLTF

J: TRBJ1-2
D: TRBD1
size: many
V: TRBV5-1
DNA: TGCGCCAGCAGCTTGGGGGGACAGGGGGCGCGAGGCTACACCTTC
CDR3: CASSLGGQGARGYTF

J: TRBJ2-1
D: .
size: .
V: TRBV5-1
DNA: TGCGCCAGCAGCTTGGTCCTAGTTGATGAGCAGTTCTTC
CDR3: CASSLVLVDEQFF

J: TRBJ2-7
D: TRBD2
size: .
V: TRBV5-1
DNA: TGCGCCAGCAGCTTGCAGGGTAGCGGGAGATTCATTTCCTACGAGCAGTACTTC
CDR3: CASSLQGSGRFISYEQYF

J: TRBJ2-3
D: TRBD2
size: .
V: TRBV3-1/TRBV3-2
DNA: TGTGCCAGCAGCCGACTAGCGGGAGGGCCCTTGGGCACAGATACGCAGTATTTT
CDR3: CASSRLAGGPLGTDTQYF

J: TRBJ1-6
D: .
size: once
V: TRBV6-5
DNA: TGTGCCAGCACTACGAGGGTCGGAGATTCACCCCTCCACTTT
CDR3: CASTTRVGDSPLHF

J: TRBJ2-7
D: .
size: .
V: TRBV6-2/TRBV6-3
DNA: TGTGCCAGCAGTTACGGTCAGGGAGGTTACGAGCAGTACTTC
CDR3: CASSYGQGGYEQYF

J: TRBJ2-3
D: TRBD2
size: .
V: TRBV15
DNA: TGTGCCACCAGCAGAGACGGGTCTAGCGGGATAAGGGCAGATACGCAGTATTTT
CDR3: CATSRDGSSGIRADTQYF